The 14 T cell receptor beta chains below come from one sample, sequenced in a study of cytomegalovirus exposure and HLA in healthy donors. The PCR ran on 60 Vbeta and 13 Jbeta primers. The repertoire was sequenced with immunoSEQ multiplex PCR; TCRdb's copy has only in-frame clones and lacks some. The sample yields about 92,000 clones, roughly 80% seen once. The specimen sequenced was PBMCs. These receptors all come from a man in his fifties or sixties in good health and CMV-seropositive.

CDR3 amino acids: CAWSGGSETQYF. In DNA form, the CDR3 reads TGTGCCTGGAGCGGGGGATCGGAGACCCAGTACTTC. The genes are TRBV30 and TRBJ2-5; D might be TRBD2 (6 bases). The CDR3 sequence is 12 residues long. Per the germline V gene, CDR1 is GTSNPN and CDR2 is SVGIG (reference sequence). With 3 bases removed from V and 5 bases from J, the gap between germline ends came to 10 bases.

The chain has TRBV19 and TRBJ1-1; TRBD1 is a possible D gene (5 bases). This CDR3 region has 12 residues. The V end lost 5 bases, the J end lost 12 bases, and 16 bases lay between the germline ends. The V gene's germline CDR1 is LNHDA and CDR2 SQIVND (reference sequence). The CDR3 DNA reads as TGTGCCAGTAGTGTCCCAGGCTCAGGGTCTTTCTTT. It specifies CASSVPGSGSFF.

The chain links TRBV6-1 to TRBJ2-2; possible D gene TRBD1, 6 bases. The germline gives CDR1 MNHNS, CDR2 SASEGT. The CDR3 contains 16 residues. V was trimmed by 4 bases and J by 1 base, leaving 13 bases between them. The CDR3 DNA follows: TGTGCCAGCAGTGCCAGGGACACGATGAACACCGGGGAGCTGTTTTTT. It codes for CASSARDTMNTGELFF.

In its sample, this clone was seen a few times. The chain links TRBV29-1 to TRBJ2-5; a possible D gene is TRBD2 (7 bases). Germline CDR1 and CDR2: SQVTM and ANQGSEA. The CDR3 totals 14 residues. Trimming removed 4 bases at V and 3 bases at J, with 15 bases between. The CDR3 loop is CSVGLGGGKETQYF. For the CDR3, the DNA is TGCAGCGTTGGCCTTGGGGGGGGCAAAGAGACCCAGTACTTC.

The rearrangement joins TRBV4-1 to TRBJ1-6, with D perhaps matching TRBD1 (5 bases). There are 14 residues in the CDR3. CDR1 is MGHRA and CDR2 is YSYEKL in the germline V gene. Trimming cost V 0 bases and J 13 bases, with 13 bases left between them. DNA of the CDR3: TGCGCCAGCAGCCAAGACAGGGCCCAGTCGCCCCTCCACTTT. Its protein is CASSQDRAQSPLHF.

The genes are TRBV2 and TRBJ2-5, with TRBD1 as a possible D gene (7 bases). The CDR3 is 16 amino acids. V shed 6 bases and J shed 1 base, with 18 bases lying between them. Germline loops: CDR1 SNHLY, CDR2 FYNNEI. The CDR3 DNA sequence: TGTGCCAGCAGGGTATCAGGGGGGAGACTCCAAGAGACCCAGTACTTC. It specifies CASRVSGGRLQETQYF.

The CDR3 nucleotides are TGTGCCAGCAGCTTAGCAACAGGGGTCGATGGCTACACCTTC. This translates into CASSLATGVDGYTF. The V gene is TRBV7-8, the J gene TRBJ1-2; TRBD1 agrees at 7 bases. V shed 0 bases, J shed 6 bases, and the junction held 4 bases outside the gene matches. The germline V gene encodes CDR1 SGHVS and CDR2 FQNEAQ. The CDR3 loop spans 14 amino acids.

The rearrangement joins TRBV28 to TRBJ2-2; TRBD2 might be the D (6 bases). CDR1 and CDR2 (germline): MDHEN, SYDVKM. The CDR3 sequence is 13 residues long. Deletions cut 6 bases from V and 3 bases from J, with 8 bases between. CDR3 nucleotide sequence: TGTGCCAGCAGGGAGGGGTACACCGGGGAGCTGTTTTTT. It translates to CASREGYTGELFF.

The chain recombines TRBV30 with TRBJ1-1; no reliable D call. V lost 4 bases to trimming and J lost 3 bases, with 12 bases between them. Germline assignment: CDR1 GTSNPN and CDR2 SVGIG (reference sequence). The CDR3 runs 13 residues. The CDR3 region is CAWTNVGDTEAFF. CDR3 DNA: TGTGCCTGGACTAACGTCGGGGACACTGAAGCTTTCTTT.

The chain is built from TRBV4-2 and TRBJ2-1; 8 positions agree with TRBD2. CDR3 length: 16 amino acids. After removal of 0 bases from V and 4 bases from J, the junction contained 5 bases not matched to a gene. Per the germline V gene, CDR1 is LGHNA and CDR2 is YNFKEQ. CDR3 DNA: TGTGCCAGCAGCCAAGATCTTAGCGGGAATTACAATGAGCAGTTCTTC. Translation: CASSQDLSGNYNEQFF.

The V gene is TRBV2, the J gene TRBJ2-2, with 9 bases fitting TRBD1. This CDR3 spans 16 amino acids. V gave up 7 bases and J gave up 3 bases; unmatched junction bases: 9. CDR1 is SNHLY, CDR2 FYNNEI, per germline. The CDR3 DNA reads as TGTGCCAGCATGGACAGGGGATGGGGTGACACCGGGGAGCTGTTTTTT. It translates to CASMDRGWGDTGELFF.

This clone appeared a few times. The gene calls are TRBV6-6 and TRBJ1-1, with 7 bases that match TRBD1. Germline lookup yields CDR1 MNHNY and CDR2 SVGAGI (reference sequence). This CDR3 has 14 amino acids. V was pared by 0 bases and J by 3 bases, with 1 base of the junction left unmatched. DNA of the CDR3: TGTGCCAGCAGTTACTCAACAGGGGACACTGAAGCTTTCTTT. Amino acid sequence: CASSYSTGDTEAFF.

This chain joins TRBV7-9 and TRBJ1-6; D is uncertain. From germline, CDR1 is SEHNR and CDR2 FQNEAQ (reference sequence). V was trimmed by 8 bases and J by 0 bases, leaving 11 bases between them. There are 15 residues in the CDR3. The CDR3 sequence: CASGRSSSYNSPLHF. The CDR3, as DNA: TGTGCCAGCGGAAGGAGTTCCTCCTATAATTCACCCCTCCACTTT.

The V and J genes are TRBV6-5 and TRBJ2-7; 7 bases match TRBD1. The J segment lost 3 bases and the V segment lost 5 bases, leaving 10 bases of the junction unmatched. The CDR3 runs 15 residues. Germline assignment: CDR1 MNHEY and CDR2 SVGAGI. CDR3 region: CASSLSGQSIYEQYF. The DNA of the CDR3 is TGTGCCAGCAGTCTTTCGGGACAGTCGATCTACGAGCAGTACTTC.